These 31 T cell receptor beta chains were all obtained from the same sample, sequenced in a study of blood T cell repertoires in COVID-19 (dated by TCRdb to 2020 to 2022). The library was generated by the immunoSEQ multiplex PCR assay. This is the immuneACCESS table as TCRdb keeps it, with only in-frame sequences that have V and J called. A part of the clones is gone; compared with another copy, unresolved V genes explain less than half, and the rest is unexplained. This sample is represented by around 150,000 clones; approximately 80% of them were singletons. Around 6% of the sample rests with the top ten. Sequencing was carried out using PBMCs or T cells enriched from blood (not recorded which). These receptors came from a man aged 35-49 years who had recovered from COVID-19.

The chain is built from TRBV30 and TRBJ1-3; possible D gene TRBD1, 6 bases. The germline V gene encodes CDR1 GTSNPN and CDR2 SVGIG (reference sequence). Trimming took 5 bases from V and 0 from J, leaving 14 bases between them. CDR3 size: 15 residues. DNA of the CDR3: TGTGCCTGGGGGCAACAGGGTTTCTCTGGAAACACCATATATTTT. It specifies CAWGQQGFSGNTIYF.

The chain recombines TRBV10-3 with TRBJ2-3; D unresolved. CDR3 length equals 14 residues. V lost 1 base and J 6 bases, leaving 11 bases between the germline ends. Germline V gives CDR1 ENHRY, CDR2 SYGVKD. CDR3 DNA sequence: TGTGCCATCAGTGAGTACTCATCTCCGGATACGCAGTATTTT. This sequence encodes CAISEYSSPDTQYF.

V is TRBV6-4 and J is TRBJ2-1, with 14 bases fitting TRBD2. V was clipped by 6 bases and J by 9 bases; unmatched bases: 7. Germline V gene data show CDR1 as MRHNA and CDR2 as SNTAGT. The CDR3 contains 15 residues. CDR3 nucleotides: TGTGCCAGCAGCCCGACTAGCGGGGGGGCTGGTGAGCAGTTCTTC. It is translated as CASSPTSGGAGEQFF.

The V and J genes are TRBV7-2 and TRBJ2-1; D is possibly TRBD1 (5 bases). Looked up from germline, CDR1 is SGHTA and CDR2 is FQGNSA. The CDR3 length is 13 residues. V dropped 3 bases and J dropped 3 bases, with 6 bases sitting between them. CDR3 loop: CASSLQGYNEQFF. The CDR3 bases are TGTGCCAGCAGCTTGCAGGGCTACAATGAGCAGTTCTTC.

The rearrangement links TRBV30 to TRBJ2-3; TRBD1 agrees at 9 bases. The ends lost 3 bases at V and 3 bases at J; junction bases unmatched: 1. The CDR3 consists of 13 residues. Germline V CDR1 and CDR2: GTSNPN, SVGIG (reference sequence). Written as DNA, the CDR3 is TGTGCCTGGAGGGGGACAGGGACAGATACGCAGTATTTT. It is translated as CAWRGTGTDTQYF.

The chain combines TRBV5-1 with TRBJ1-3, with 9 positions matching TRBD1. Germline CDR1 and CDR2: SGHRS and YFSETQ. This CDR3 is 16 amino acids long. V shed 2 bases, J shed 3 bases, and the junction held 6 bases outside the gene matches. Written as DNA, the CDR3 is TGCGCCAGCAGCTTAGGTACAGGGGGCAGTGGAAACACCATATATTTT. It translates to CASSLGTGGSGNTIYF.

The rearrangement joins TRBV10-3 to TRBJ1-1, with 10 bases identical to TRBD1. This CDR3 comprises 16 residues. CDR1 ENHRY and CDR2 SYGVKD come from the germline V gene. J was trimmed by 4 bases and V by 6 bases; bases with no gene match: 11. CDR3 in DNA: TGTGCCATCAGGGGGACGGAGGGACAGGGGCCCACTGAAGCTTTCTTT. Amino acids: CAIRGTEGQGPTEAFF.

V and J are TRBV5-1 and TRBJ1-1; a possible D gene is TRBD1 (6 bases). Germline V CDR1 and CDR2: SGHRS, YFSETQ. This CDR3 is 15 amino acids long. V was pared by 4 bases and J by 5 bases, with 18 bases between. The CDR3: CASSLQGTKGTEAFF. Here the CDR3 DNA reads TGCGCCAGCAGCCTACAGGGTACTAAGGGGACTGAAGCTTTCTTT.

The chain combines TRBV7-9 with TRBJ1-1; D is undetermined. The germline CDR1 and CDR2 sequences are SEHNR and FQNEAQ (reference sequence). Trimming stripped 2 bases from V and 1 base from J, with 5 bases between. This CDR3 region has 13 residues. The CDR3, as DNA: TGTGCCAGCAGCTTACGGGGGAACACTGAAGCTTTCTTT. Amino acid sequence: CASSLRGNTEAFF.

This clone appeared once. The rearrangement links TRBV29-1 to TRBJ1-1; the D is unclear. CDR1 is SQVTM and CDR2 is ANQGSEA in the germline V gene. V dropped 7 bases and J dropped 6 bases, with 12 bases sitting between them. The CDR3 is 11 amino acids. As DNA, the CDR3 is TGCAGCGCCACGGAGAGGGCTGAAGCTTTCTTT. It translates to CSATERAEAFF.

The J gene is TRBJ2-3, the V gene TRBV7-3; no definite D call. Germline CDR1 is SGHTA and CDR2 is FQGTGA. V lost 3 bases to trimming and J lost 3 bases, with 7 bases between them. The CDR3 totals 13 residues. CDR3 region: CASSLTTTDTQYF. In DNA, the CDR3 is TGTGCCAGCAGCTTGACAACTACAGATACGCAGTATTTT.

The chain uses TRBV7-9 and TRBJ1-1; the match to TRBD1 covers 7 bases. V lost 5 bases, J lost 5 bases, and 5 bases stayed unmatched. Germline-derived CDR1 and CDR2 are SEHNR and FQNEAQ (reference sequence). The length of the CDR3 is 13 residues. This CDR3 is CASSPRGETEAFF. The CDR3 nucleotides are TGTGCCAGCAGCCCCAGGGGGGAAACTGAAGCTTTCTTT.

CDR3: CASSYPSGTGGETQYF. For the CDR3, the DNA is TGTGCCAGCAGTTACCCATCTGGGACAGGGGGAGAGACCCAGTACTTC. This chain joins TRBV6-5 and TRBJ2-5, with TRBD1 matching 11 bases. CDR3 length: 16 residues. CDR1 is MNHEY, CDR2 SVGAGI, per germline. V gave up 2 bases and J gave up 4 bases; unmatched junction bases: 6.

In its sample, this clone was seen a few times. This chain uses TRBV15 with TRBJ1-2; 9 nucleotides align to TRBD1. The germline gives CDR1 LNHNV, CDR2 YYDKDF (reference sequence). J gave up 2 bases and V 2 bases, and 6 bases lay outside the gene matches. This CDR3 has 16 amino acids. The CDR3 sequence is CATSRRTGALNYGYTF. The CDR3 DNA reads as TGTGCCACCAGCAGACGGACAGGGGCTCTAAACTATGGCTACACCTTC.

The chain has TRBV7-6 and TRBJ1-4; TRBD1 matches at 7 bases. Trimming took 5 bases from V and 0 from J; bases not matched to a gene: 6. Germline CDR1 SGHVS, CDR2 FNYEAQ. The CDR3 covers 16 residues. The CDR3 DNA reads TGTGCCAGCAGCCCAGGGACAGTTACAACTAATGAAAAACTGTTTTTT. Its protein product is CASSPGTVTTNEKLFF.

The V and J genes are TRBV5-1 and TRBJ2-3; possible D gene TRBD1, 6 bases. Germline assignment: CDR1 SGHRS and CDR2 YFSETQ. Between the trimmed V and J ends, which lost 4 bases and 6 bases, there was a span of 18 bases. CDR3 length equals 15 residues. The CDR3 spells CASSHRQGLWDTQYF. DNA of the CDR3: TGCGCCAGCAGCCACAGGCAGGGGCTCTGGGATACGCAGTATTTT.

The chain is built from TRBV2 and TRBJ2-7; 7 nucleotides line up with TRBD2. Germline V lookup: CDR1 SNHLY, CDR2 FYNNEI. The CDR3 is 14 amino acids. The trim removed 3 bases at V and 2 bases at J, leaving 4 bases unmatched. The CDR3 protein is CASSEPSGTYEQYF. Written as DNA, the CDR3 is TGTGCCAGCAGTGAGCCTAGCGGCACCTACGAGCAGTACTTC.

The genes are TRBV2 and TRBJ1-1, with D uncertain. Germline V gene sequence: CDR1 SNHLY, CDR2 FYNNEI. This CDR3 has 13 residues. Trimming removed 4 bases at V and 5 bases at J, with 11 bases between. Here the CDR3 DNA reads TGTGCCAGCAGTGTGGCCGCCGGGACTGAAGCTTTCTTT. As protein: CASSVAAGTEAFF.

The chain recombines TRBV6-5 with TRBJ1-2, with a weak D call TRBD1 (5 bases). V was pared by 7 bases and J by 6 bases, with 9 bases between. The V gene's germline CDR1 is MNHEY and CDR2 SVGAGI. This CDR3 spans 11 amino acids. The CDR3 protein is CASITGDGYTF. DNA for the CDR3: TGTGCCAGCATCACGGGGGATGGCTACACCTTC.

The chain uses TRBV7-2 and TRBJ2-3; the D is unclear. The CDR3 spans 12 residues. V lost 8 bases and J 3 bases, leaving 9 bases between the germline ends. Germline CDR1 reads SGHTA; CDR2 reads FQGNSA. CDR3 protein: CASAWRTDTQYF. As DNA, the CDR3 is TGTGCCAGCGCTTGGAGAACAGATACGCAGTATTTT.

This chain joins TRBV6-5 and TRBJ2-7; D is uncertain. The CDR3 contains 11 residues. The V end lost 6 bases, the J end lost 3 bases, and 6 bases lay between the germline ends. Germline V gene lookup returns CDR1 MNHEY and CDR2 SVGAGI. The CDR3 sequence: CASSRDYEQYF. The DNA of the CDR3 is TGTGCCAGCAGCCGCGACTACGAGCAGTACTTC.

The chain links TRBV3-1 (or the pseudogene TRBV3-2) to TRBJ1-2, with TRBD1 matching 11 bases. Germline CDR1 reads LGHDT; CDR2 reads YNNKEL (reference sequence). V lost 4 bases, J lost 6 bases, and 16 bases stayed unmatched. This CDR3 is built from 18 residues. The CDR3 nucleotides are TGTGCCAGCAGCCCGCCCGGGACAGGGGGTGAGAAGTACCATGGCTACACCTTC. Translation: CASSPPGTGGEKYHGYTF.

The chain is built from TRBV5-6 and TRBJ2-1, with 10 nucleotides matching TRBD1. Germline assignment: CDR1 SGHDT and CDR2 YYEEEE. Losses at the gene ends were 0 bases for V and 13 bases for J; bases not matched to a gene: 1. The CDR3 covers 12 residues. The CDR3 DNA reads TGTGCCAGCAGCTTGGGGACAGGGGGTCAGTTCTTC. This encodes CASSLGTGGQFF.

This clone occurred once. The J gene is TRBJ1-1, the V gene TRBV6-5; possible D gene TRBD1, 6 bases. Trimming pared 6 bases from V and 7 bases from J, leaving 15 bases between. The CDR3 consists of 13 residues. CDR1 is MNHEY, CDR2 SVGAGI, per germline. The CDR3 DNA sequence: TGTGCCAGCAGACAACACAGGGTTCTTGAAGCTTTCTTT. Its translation: CASRQHRVLEAFF.

The chain has TRBV11-2 and TRBJ2-1; TRBD1 might be the D (5 bases). V lost 4 bases and J lost 5, with 12 bases in between. CDR1 is SGHAT, CDR2 FQNNGV, per germline. This CDR3 spans 14 amino acids. The CDR3 protein is CASSYERQNNEQFF. The CDR3 DNA reads TGTGCCAGCAGCTACGAAAGACAGAACAATGAGCAGTTCTTC.

As regards this clone: Germline is not matched at one junction end, which may reflect a read error. The DNA of the CDR3 is TGTGCCAGCATACAACCTGGACTAGCGGGGGGGATTTTT. Protein: CASIQPGLAGGIF. This chain links TRBV2 with TRBJ2-3; 15 bases map to TRBD2. The V gene's germline CDR1 is SNHLY and CDR2 FYNNEI. The CDR3 totals 13 residues.

This rearrangement joins TRBV10-2 to TRBJ2-6, with 7 bases identical to TRBD1. This CDR3 region has 17 residues. Germline CDR1 and CDR2: WSHSY and SAAADI. With 4 bases clipped from V and 2 bases from J, the junction kept 8 bases outside the gene matches. CDR3: CASSAHLTGPGANVLTF. The CDR3 DNA is TGCGCCAGCAGTGCTCATTTGACAGGGCCTGGGGCCAACGTCCTGACTTTC.

J is TRBJ1-5 and V is TRBV5-8; TRBD1 is a possible D gene (6 bases). The CDR3 runs 15 residues. Deletions cut 2 bases from V and 9 bases from J, with 18 bases between. Looked up from germline, CDR1 is SGHTS and CDR2 is YDEGEE. CDR3 in DNA: TGTGCCAGCAGCTTCCGCGGGGGCGCGTCTTGGCCCCAGCATTTT. Protein product: CASSFRGGASWPQHF.

In its sample, this clone was seen a few times. The chain employs TRBV7-8 and TRBJ1-1, with 9 bases lining up with TRBD1. Germline V gene data show CDR1 as SGHVS and CDR2 as FQNEAQ. The V gene end was trimmed by 4 bases and the J gene end by 0 bases; junction bases not matched to a gene: 6. CDR3 length: 16 amino acids. This chain's CDR3 is CASSWGTGTMNTEAFF. DNA for the CDR3: TGTGCCAGCAGCTGGGGGACAGGGACCATGAACACTGAAGCTTTCTTT.

The rearrangement joins TRBV11-2 to TRBJ1-3; 10 bases align to TRBD1. There are 15 residues in the CDR3. Germline lookup yields CDR1 SGHAT and CDR2 FQNNGV. V dropped 4 bases and J dropped 1; count of bases not matched to a gene: 1. CDR3 region: CASSWDRGSGNTIYF. For the CDR3, the DNA is TGTGCCAGCAGCTGGGACAGGGGATCTGGAAACACCATATATTTT.

This clone was detected only once. This sequence joins TRBV2 and TRBJ1-5; 7 nucleotides align to TRBD1. CDR3 length: 14 residues. The junction had 8 bases not matched to a gene; V was cut back by 7 bases and J by 5 bases. Germline loops: CDR1 SNHLY, CDR2 FYNNEI. CDR3 DNA sequence: TGTGCCAGCAACCCAGGGGGTACTTATCAGCCCCAGCATTTT. Residues: CASNPGGTYQPQHF.